One sample yielded the 22 T cell receptor beta chains listed below, sequenced in a study of cytomegalovirus exposure and HLA in healthy donors. Researchers ran the PCR with 60 Vbeta and 13 Jbeta primers. Profiling relied on immunoSEQ multiplex PCR, and the TCRdb table lists in-frame clones only, not all of them. The sample shows over 150,000 clones, 80% of them seen only once. The sequencing sample was made of PBMCs. These receptors came from a boy aged 5-17 years in good health and CMV-seronegative.

This clone is a singleton in its sample. V is TRBV7-9 and J is TRBJ2-6, with a possible D match to TRBD1 (6 bases). Germline V gives CDR1 SEHNR, CDR2 FQNEAQ (reference sequence). CDR3 length equals 17 residues. Trimming stripped 4 bases from V and 2 bases from J, with 15 bases between. The CDR3 DNA is TGTGCCAGCAGCTCCGACTCCTACAGGGCTGGGGCCAACGTCCTGACTTTC. This codes for CASSSDSYRAGANVLTF.

With respect to this clone: Sequence at one end of the junction differs from germline and may be a read error. V is TRBV7-9 and J is TRBJ2-1; TRBD2 might be the D (5 bases). This CDR3 spans 15 amino acids. Germline values: CDR1 SEHNR, CDR2 FQNEAQ (reference sequence). CDR3 bases: TGTTCCAGCTTCTTTAGGCTAGCAAAAGGCTATGAGCAGTTCTTC. The encoded protein is CSSFFRLAKGYEQFF.

The J gene is TRBJ1-1, the V gene TRBV6-5; TRBD1 matches at 8 bases. The CDR3 spans 14 residues. V lost 2 bases, J lost 5 bases, and 4 bases stayed unmatched. The germline V gene has CDR1 MNHEY and CDR2 SVGAGI. The CDR3 DNA reads as TGTGCCAGCAGTTACGGCGACAGGGGTACTGAAGCTTTCTTT. Its protein product is CASSYGDRGTEAFF.

This clone was observed a single time. V usage is TRBV6-5 and J usage is TRBJ1-2, with D possibly matching TRBD1 (5 bases). Per the germline V gene, CDR1 is MNHEY and CDR2 is SVGAGI. Trimming cost V 4 bases and J 2 bases, with 11 bases left between them. The CDR3 length is 14 residues. CDR3 bases: TGTGCCAGCAGTTCCTTCCAGGGAAACTATGGCTACACCTTC. Protein: CASSSFQGNYGYTF.

The chain carries TRBV10-3 and TRBJ1-2, with no clear D. V was clipped by 10 bases and J by 6 bases, with 18 bases between them. CDR1 ENHRY and CDR2 SYGVKD come from the germline V gene. The CDR3 spans 13 residues. In nucleotides, the CDR3 is TGTGCCAGCCAACACCTTCAGGAGGATGGCTACACCTTC. Translation: CASQHLQEDGYTF.

This chain joins TRBV7-9 and TRBJ2-5, with D tentatively TRBD2 (6 bases). Gene TRBJ2-7 matches the end of the DNA better, so the J call may be wrong. Germline V gene data show CDR1 as SEHNR and CDR2 as FQNEAQ (reference sequence). CDR3 length equals 15 residues. The CDR3 bases are TGTGCCAGCAGCAGTACACGGGAGTGGTCCTACGAGCAGTACTTC. Amino acids: CASSSTREWSYEQYF.

CDR3: CASSEGQGLETQYF. CDR3 sequence (DNA): TGTGCCAGCAGTGAGGGACAGGGGTTGGAGACCCAGTACTTC. The J gene is TRBJ2-5, the V gene TRBV25-1; 10 nucleotides match TRBD1. This CDR3 contains 14 residues. The junction had 3 bases not matched to a gene; V was cut back by 3 bases and J by 5 bases. CDR1 MGHDK and CDR2 SYGVNS come from the germline V gene.

J is TRBJ1-1 and V is TRBV27, with D possibly being TRBD1 (5 bases). Between the trimmed V and J ends, which lost 5 bases and 4 bases, there was a span of 17 bases. From germline, CDR1 is MNHEY and CDR2 SMNVEV (reference sequence). The CDR3 length is 15 residues. The CDR3 loop is CASSTVQWRGTEAFF. In nucleotides, the CDR3 is TGTGCCAGCAGTACGGTACAGTGGAGGGGCACTGAAGCTTTCTTT.

The chain uses TRBV11-2 and TRBJ2-7; TRBD2 matches at 13 bases. CDR1 is SGHAT, CDR2 FQNNGV, per germline. The CDR3 is made up of 16 amino acids. V trimming: 3 bases; J trimming: 3 bases; junction bases outside the gene matches: 5. The CDR3 is CASSLPGLAGLYEQYF. CDR3 bases: TGTGCCAGCAGCTTGCCGGGACTAGCGGGACTCTACGAGCAGTACTTC.

The chain combines TRBV29-1 with TRBJ1-1, with TRBD1 matching over 7 bases. Per the germline V gene, CDR1 is SQVTM and CDR2 is ANQGSEA. The CDR3 consists of 13 residues. The V segment lost 4 bases and the J segment 5 bases; nucleotides outside the gene matches: 7. The CDR3 DNA reads TGCAGCGTTGCACAGGGGATTTTGACTGAAGCTTTCTTT. Its protein product is CSVAQGILTEAFF. Filled out from reference TRBV29-1 and TRBJ1-1, the complete variable domain reads SAVISQKPSRDICQRGTSLTIQCQVDSQVTMMFWYRQQPGQSLTLIATANQGSEATYESGFVIDKFPISRPNLTFSTLTVSNMSPEDSSIYLCSVAQGILTEAFFGQGTRLTVV.

The J gene is TRBJ1-2, the V gene TRBV19, with a weak D call TRBD1 (6 bases). The CDR3 is 13 amino acids. Trimming shortened V by 6 bases and J by 4 bases, and 12 bases separated the two germline ends. CDR1 and CDR2 from the germline V gene are LNHDA and SQIVND (reference sequence). CDR3 loop: CASSPEQGYGYTF. CDR3 in DNA: TGTGCCAGTAGCCCTGAACAGGGCTATGGCTACACCTTC.

V usage is TRBV5-1 and J usage is TRBJ2-7; 12 bases match TRBD2. The V gene's germline CDR1 is SGHRS and CDR2 YFSETQ. The CDR3 consists of 16 residues. Trimming removed 2 bases from V and 6 bases from J; junction bases left unmatched: 9. The CDR3 DNA sequence: TGCGCCAGCAGCTTAGGGCTAGCGGGGGGGCGTAGCGAGCAGTACTTC. Residues: CASSLGLAGGRSEQYF.

The chain joins TRBV5-1 to TRBJ2-2; 10 bases are shared with TRBD2. V trimming: 3 bases; J trimming: 5 bases; junction bases outside the gene matches: 19. This CDR3 contains 20 residues. From germline, CDR1 is SGHRS and CDR2 YFSETQ. CDR3 residues: CASSSRRAGGPGLGTGELFF. CDR3 coding DNA: TGCGCCAGCAGCTCCCGAAGAGCGGGAGGGCCGGGGTTGGGGACCGGGGAGCTGTTTTTT.

With regard to this clone: Mismatch with germline at one junction end may stem from a read error. The V gene is TRBV7-9, the J gene TRBJ2-7, with D possibly TRBD1 on 6 matching bases. Germline V lookup: CDR1 SEHNR, CDR2 FQNEAQ (reference sequence). The CDR3 sequence is 16 residues long. In DNA, the CDR3 is TGTTCCAGCAGCTCAACTACAGGGCTGCAAACCTACGAGCAGTACTTC. Translating it yields CSSSSTTGLQTYEQYF. The whole variable domain, remainder taken from reference TRBV7-9 and TRBJ2-7, is DTGVSQNPRHKITKRGQNVTFRCDPISEHNRLYWYRQTLGQGPEFLTYFQNEAQLEKSRLLSDRFSAERPKGSFSTLEIQRTEQGDSAMYLCSSSSTTGLQTYEQYFGPGTRLTVT.

V and J are TRBV11-3 and TRBJ2-1, with D maybe TRBD1 (6 bases). Germline lookup yields CDR1 SGHNT and CDR2 YENEEA. The CDR3 has 16 residues. The V gene lost 5 bases and the J gene lost 10 bases, with 24 bases spanning the gap. CDR3 sequence reads: CASSETLTTGHREQFF. The CDR3 DNA sequence: TGTGCCAGCAGCGAAACCCTTACGACAGGCCATCGGGAGCAGTTCTTC.

The rearrangement joins TRBV7-8 to TRBJ2-7; 8 bases are a match to TRBD2. CDR3 size: 14 residues. Germline CDR1 is SGHVS and CDR2 is FQNEAQ. J lost 2 bases, V lost 0 bases, and 0 bases had no gene match. CDR3 coding DNA: TGTGCCAGCAGCTTAGCTAGCGGGACCTACGAGCAGTACTTC. As protein: CASSLASGTYEQYF.

The genes are TRBV11-2 and TRBJ1-2; 7 bases line up with TRBD1. Germline CDR1 and CDR2: SGHAT and FQNNGV. After removal of 1 base from V and 3 bases from J, the junction contained 8 bases not matched to a gene. This CDR3 is built from 16 residues. The CDR3 DNA follows: TGTGCCAGCAGCTTAGTCGGGTTGGGGACAGACTATGGCTACACCTTC. Translation gives CASSLVGLGTDYGYTF.

The chain uses TRBV6-1 and TRBJ2-4; 9 positions match TRBD1. Germline V gene sequence: CDR1 MNHNS, CDR2 SASEGT. V dropped 1 base and J dropped 1; count of bases not matched to a gene: 2. This CDR3 contains 16 residues. The CDR3: CASSEGTGAAKNIQYF. The CDR3 nucleotides are TGTGCCAGCAGTGAAGGGACAGGGGCTGCCAAAAACATTCAGTACTTC.

V gene TRBV18 combines with J gene TRBJ1-2; tentatively, D is TRBD1 (6 bases). The ends were cut back, 6 bases at V and 8 bases at J, with 16 bases in the middle. The CDR3 runs 13 residues. The V gene's germline CDR1 is KGHSH and CDR2 LQKENI. The CDR3 nucleotides read TGTGCCAGCTCTCAACAGGGTTTGGGCGGCTACACCTTC. Translated: CASSQQGLGGYTF.

This clone was seen only once. The chain combines TRBV5-8 with TRBJ2-7, with D possibly matching TRBD1 (6 bases). Germline V gives CDR1 SGHTS, CDR2 YDEGEE. With 0 bases removed from V and 6 bases from J, the gap between germline ends came to 10 bases. The CDR3 contains 13 residues. The CDR3 coding sequence is TGTGCCAGCAGCTTGGCAACAGGGAGCGAGCAGTACTTC. Translation: CASSLATGSEQYF.

The rearrangement joins TRBV6-5 to TRBJ1-3, with D possibly being TRBD1 (5 bases). CDR1 and CDR2 (germline): MNHEY, SVGAGI. V was cut by 0 bases and J by 8 bases, with 17 bases left in between. CDR3 length equals 16 residues. CDR3 sequence reads: CASSYSIGQGKDTIYF. CDR3 coding DNA: TGTGCCAGCAGTTACTCGATCGGGCAGGGTAAAGACACCATATATTTT.

The chain uses TRBV9 and TRBJ2-1, with 12 bases aligning to TRBD2. Germline CDR1 and CDR2: SGDLS and YYNGEE. The CDR3 consists of 16 residues. The V segment lost 4 bases and the J segment 9 bases; nucleotides outside the gene matches: 11. In DNA form, the CDR3 reads TGTGCCAGCAGCAAGCGACTAGCGGGAGTAGCGGGTGAGCAGTTCTTC. Its translation: CASSKRLAGVAGEQFF. Using reference TRBV9 and TRBJ2-1 for the parts outside the CDR3, the full variable domain is DSGVTQTPKHLITATGQRVTLRCSPRSGDLSVYWYQQSLDQGLQFLIQYYNGEERAKGNILERFSAQQFPDLHSELNLSSLELGDSALYFCASSKRLAGVAGEQFFGPGTRLTVL.